Listed here are 21 T cell receptor beta chains from one sample, sequenced in a study of cytomegalovirus exposure and HLA in healthy donors. The study ran its PCR with 60 Vbeta and 13 Jbeta primers. The assay was immunoSEQ multiplex PCR, and TCRdb's table has in-frame clones only and misses some. The sample comprises about 98,000 clones, under 75% of which are singletons, and about 2.5% rests with the top ten. Sequenced: PBMCs. These receptors came from a man in his fifties in good health and CMV-seronegative.

The chain carries TRBV27 and TRBJ2-5, with TRBD2 identical over 7 bases. V dropped 4 bases and J dropped 7; count of bases not matched to a gene: 0. This CDR3 has 11 amino acids. Germline CDR1 is MNHEY and CDR2 is SMNVEV (reference sequence). In DNA form, the CDR3 reads TGTGCCAGCAGTTGGGGGGGGACCCAGTACTTC. Protein sequence: CASSWGGTQYF.

The chain combines TRBV9 with TRBJ2-2; D is perhaps TRBD1 (6 bases). This CDR3 contains 14 residues. From germline, CDR1 is SGDLS and CDR2 YYNGEE. The V end lost 4 bases, the J end lost 1 base, and 8 bases lay between the germline ends. CDR3 loop: CASSPTGNTGELFF. The CDR3 coding sequence is TGTGCCAGCAGCCCGACAGGGAACACCGGGGAGCTGTTTTTT.

The CDR3 reads CAWMLTGGSYEQYF. DNA for the CDR3: TGTGCCTGGATGCTGACAGGGGGTTCCTACGAGCAGTACTTC. The V gene is TRBV30, the J gene TRBJ2-7; 9 nucleotides match TRBD1. The CDR3 length is 14 residues. Germline lookup yields CDR1 GTSNPN and CDR2 SVGIG (reference sequence). The V segment lost 4 bases and the J segment 1 base; nucleotides outside the gene matches: 5. The full variable domain, completed using reference TRBV30 and TRBJ2-7, is SQTIHQWPATLVQPVGSPLSLECTVEGTSNPNLYWYRQAAGRGLQLLFYSVGIGQISSEVPQNLSASRPQDRQFILSSKKLLLSDSGFYLCAWMLTGGSYEQYFGPGTRLTVT.

This rearrangement joins TRBV7-2 to TRBJ2-7, with D perhaps matching TRBD2 (5 bases). Germline CDR1 reads SGHTA; CDR2 reads FQGNSA. The CDR3 runs 14 residues. V lost 5 bases, J lost 1 base, and 12 bases lay in between. CDR3 sequence reads: CASSAYGSSYEQYF. CDR3 coding DNA: TGTGCCAGCAGCGCTTATGGGAGTTCCTACGAGCAGTACTTC.

This clone occurred a few times. The rearrangement joins TRBV18 to TRBJ2-1, with unresolved D. V lost 4 bases and J lost 7, with 17 bases in between. Germline CDR1 KGHSH, CDR2 LQKENI. This CDR3 has 15 residues. CDR3 in DNA: TGTGCCAGCTCACTTATCCGGGTTTTTGGGAATGAGCAGTTCTTC. The encoded protein is CASSLIRVFGNEQFF. The full variable domain, its missing parts supplied by reference TRBV18 and TRBJ2-1, is NAGVMQNPRHLVRRRGQEARLRCSPMKGHSHVYWYRQLPEEGLKFMVYLQKENIIDESGMPKERFSAEFPKEGPSILRIQQVVRGDSAAYFCASSLIRVFGNEQFFGPGTRLTVL.

The rearrangement joins TRBV10-3 to TRBJ1-2; 9 bases agree with TRBD1. Looked up from germline, CDR1 is ENHRY and CDR2 is SYGVKD. The V gene end was trimmed by 6 bases and the J gene end by 1 base; junction bases not matched to a gene: 9. The CDR3 extends over 16 amino acids. CDR3 sequence reads: CAISLDRGTYNYGYTF. Written as DNA, the CDR3 is TGTGCCATCAGCTTGGACAGGGGTACTTATAACTATGGCTACACCTTC.

The chain has TRBV5-6 and TRBJ2-7; maybe TRBD1 (6 bases). Germline assignment: CDR1 SGHDT and CDR2 YYEEEE. The CDR3 contains 13 residues. Trimming left V 6 bases short and J 0 bases short, with 10 bases between. DNA of the CDR3: TGTGCCAGCACCCAGGACAGCTCCTACGAGCAGTACTTC. This encodes CASTQDSSYEQYF.

This clone was detected only a few times. Here the CDR3 reads CAWSVLMETQYF. CDR3 in DNA: TGTGCCTGGAGTGTACTCATGGAGACCCAGTACTTC. The chain recombines TRBV30 with TRBJ2-5, with no clear D. The germline V and J ends were trimmed by 0 bases and 5 bases, with 7 bases remaining between them. In germline, CDR1 is GTSNPN, CDR2 SVGIG (reference sequence). CDR3 length: 12 amino acids.

This chain joins TRBV28 and TRBJ2-5; no firm D call. The DNA end is a closer match to TRBJ2-7, so the J assignment may be wrong. The V gene's germline CDR1 is MDHEN and CDR2 SYDVKM. The CDR3 sequence is 13 residues long. In DNA form, the CDR3 reads TGTGCCAGCAGTAAACGACAACCCTACGAGCAGTACTTC. It specifies CASSKRQPYEQYF.

V and J are TRBV5-4 and TRBJ1-4, with D possibly TRBD1 on 6 matching bases. Trimming took off 3 bases at V and 7 bases at J, with 13 bases between the two ends. The CDR3 spans 14 residues. Germline CDR1 is SGHNT and CDR2 is YYREEE (reference sequence). For the CDR3, the DNA is TGTGCCAGCAGCTCAACAGGGAACAGTGAAAAACTGTTTTTT. This sequence encodes CASSSTGNSEKLFF.

The genes are TRBV4-3 and TRBJ2-7; D gene unclear. This CDR3 is 16 amino acids long. V dropped 0 bases and J dropped 4 bases, with 16 bases sitting between them. Germline V gene data show CDR1 as LGHNA and CDR2 as YSLEER. The chain's CDR3 is CASSQDRAGIRYEQYF. The CDR3 DNA reads TGCGCCAGCAGCCAAGATCGCGCAGGAATAAGGTACGAGCAGTACTTC.

The chain has TRBV6-5 and TRBJ2-2; D is unclear. The V end lost 6 bases, the J end lost 4 bases, and 12 bases lay between the germline ends. The CDR3 contains 14 residues. Germline CDR1 is MNHEY and CDR2 is SVGAGI. CDR3 coding DNA: TGTGCCAGCAGGCGTAGTAAGATCACCGGGGAGCTGTTTTTT. Translation gives CASRRSKITGELFF.

The genes are TRBV5-6 and TRBJ2-7, with a tentative D call TRBD2 (5 bases). V lost 4 bases, J lost 6 bases, and 11 bases lay in between. Germline CDR1 and CDR2: SGHDT and YYEEEE. The CDR3 sequence is 12 residues long. The CDR3 DNA reads as TGTGCCAGCAGCCCCTCGAGCGGCGAGCAGTACTTC. Residues: CASSPSSGEQYF.

The V and J genes are TRBV30 and TRBJ2-2, with 13 bases that match TRBD2. Looked up from germline, CDR1 is GTSNPN and CDR2 is SVGIG (reference sequence). The CDR3 loop spans 16 amino acids. Trimming removed 4 bases from V and 7 bases from J; junction bases left unmatched: 9. CDR3 bases: TGTGCCTGGACCAGGACTAGCGGGAGACTATACGGGGAGCTGTTTTTT. Translated, it gives CAWTRTSGRLYGELFF.

This clone has only one observation. The chain employs TRBV5-1 and TRBJ2-5; tentative D call: TRBD2 (6 bases). This CDR3 has 13 amino acids. V dropped 6 bases and J dropped 5 bases, with 14 bases sitting between them. Germline V gene lookup returns CDR1 SGHRS and CDR2 YFSETQ. As DNA, the CDR3 is TGCGCCAGCACCCCCCCTGGGGGGGAGACCCAGTACTTC. Translating it yields CASTPPGGETQYF. Full variable domain (missing parts from reference TRBV5-1 and TRBJ2-5): KAGVTQTPRYLIKTRGQQVTLSCSPISGHRSVSWYQQTPGQGLQFLFEYFSETQRNKGNFPGRFSGRQFSNSRSEMNVSTLELGDSALYLCASTPPGGETQYFGPGTRLLVL.

The chain joins TRBV6-1 to TRBJ2-7; D might be TRBD1 (6 bases). Trimming took off 5 bases at V and 2 bases at J, with 10 bases between the two ends. Germline V gene data show CDR1 as MNHNS and CDR2 as SASEGT. This CDR3 has 13 residues. The CDR3 region is CASSWDKAYEQYF. The CDR3 bases are TGTGCCAGCAGTTGGGACAAGGCCTACGAGCAGTACTTC.

V usage is TRBV15 and J usage is TRBJ1-2; D is ambiguous. CDR1 LNHNV and CDR2 YYDKDF come from the germline V gene (reference sequence). The CDR3 runs to 18 residues. V lost 0 bases, J lost 4 bases, and 21 bases lay in between. CDR3 loop: CATSRDPQSGPFAYGYTF. The DNA for the CDR3 is TGTGCCACCAGCAGAGATCCCCAGTCTGGCCCGTTTGCCTATGGCTACACCTTC.

The chain is built from TRBV30 and TRBJ1-1, with no clear D. CDR1 GTSNPN and CDR2 SVGIG come from the germline V gene (reference sequence). CDR3 length: 14 residues. The germline V and J ends were trimmed by 4 bases and 1 base, with 13 bases remaining between them. CDR3 protein: CAWNGNLRNTEAFF. The CDR3 bases are TGTGCCTGGAACGGTAACCTGCGGAACACTGAAGCTTTCTTT.

A few counts support this clone. The rearrangement links TRBV25-1 to TRBJ2-7; 9 positions agree with TRBD1. Germline CDR1 is MGHDK and CDR2 is SYGVNS. The CDR3 is 13 amino acids. Unmatched junction bases numbered 4, after V lost 8 bases and J lost 2 bases. CDR3 nucleotide sequence: TGTGCCAGCTCTCGGACAGGGGCCTACGAGCAGTACTTC. This gives the protein CASSRTGAYEQYF.

The chain carries TRBV19 and TRBJ1-5; possibly TRBD1 for D (5 bases). Germline CDR1 reads LNHDA; CDR2 reads SQIVND (reference sequence). V shed 1 base and J shed 7 bases, with 14 bases lying between them. This CDR3 comprises 15 residues. The CDR3 coding sequence is TGTGCCAGTAGTATAGGGTGGGGGGACCTACAGCCCCAGCATTTT. It translates to CASSIGWGDLQPQHF.

V gene TRBV30 combines with J gene TRBJ2-4; D might be TRBD1 (6 bases). Between the trimmed V and J ends, which lost 0 bases and 10 bases, there was a span of 16 bases. The CDR3 is 14 amino acids. Germline CDR1 is GTSNPN and CDR2 is SVGIG (reference sequence). This chain's CDR3 is CAWSVNRVRLIQYF. In DNA, the CDR3 is TGTGCCTGGAGTGTAAACAGGGTTAGACTAATTCAGTACTTC. Based on the CDR3 plus reference TRBV30 and TRBJ2-4, the full variable domain is SQTIHQWPATLVQPVGSPLSLECTVEGTSNPNLYWYRQAAGRGLQLLFYSVGIGQISSEVPQNLSASRPQDRQFILSSKKLLLSDSGFYLCAWSVNRVRLIQYFGAGTRLSVL.